Many counts were recorded for the clone carrying this T cell receptor (beta chain). Its specificity is not known. Single TCR cDNA molecules each had their own unique molecular identifier. Using its own MiXCR run on the 5' RACE reads, TCRdb lists one record per CDR3 protein. The sample includes some 100,000 distinct CDR3 sequences, 4.4% seen only once; the top ten take around 20%. The sample is drawn from a study of spatial heterogeneity in lung cancer. Background on the study: Among detected sequences, beta-chain ones consistently exceeded alpha-chain ones in number. Overall study results and limits: Mutation tallies in tumors tracked expanded intratumoral alpha and beta TCR counts.

The length of the CDR3 is 14 residues. Trimming removed 2 bases from V and 7 bases from J, with 15 bases in between. CDR1 is KGHSH, CDR2 LQKENI, per germline. Stated time point: sample taken at primary tumor resection. Sequencing covered unsorted whole RNA taken from tumor, nontumor lung or frozen PBMC. The TCR comes from a male donor with early-stage non-small cell lung cancer. The rearrangement joins TRBV18 to TRBJ2-7; D gene unclear. The starting material was lung tumor tissue, obtained at surgery. CDR3 in amino acids: CASSPFRPPGEQYF. CDR3 nucleotides: TGTGCCAGCTCACCATTCCGGCCCCCTGGGGAGCAGTACTTC.